This T cell receptor (beta chain) derives from a study of shared clonotypes between healthy human individuals. To note about this clone: This probably arose from a read error, given a far larger clone one base away.

The length of the CDR3 is 15 residues. Germline-derived CDR1 and CDR2 are GTSNPN and SVGIG (reference sequence). Unsorted PBMC replicate PCRs drew on 250 to 300 ng DNA, representing around 30,000 T cell genomes. Clones were read by immunoSEQ multiplex PCR, and TCRdb kept only the in-frame ones, dropping some. The data contain fewer than 600,000 clones, 70% to 80% of them seen just once; the ten biggest clones take up around 11%. Donation came from healthy HIV-negative adults that had no recent acute infections or vaccinations. This sequence originates from a woman aged 40 to 50 in good health. Some clones in this sample may be carry-over from other donors' samples. The gene calls are TRBV30 and TRBJ2-7; 8 bases are a match to TRBD2. The specimen was PBMCs. In nucleotides, the CDR3 is TGTGCCTGGAGTCCACCTTCTAGCGGGTCCTGCGAGCAGTACTTC. Protein product: CAWSPPSSGSCEQYF.